The text below deals with one TCR beta chain. This entry comes from a study of CD8 T cells in Susac syndrome. At the level of the study: The sequenced Susac syndrome patients comprised more than 5 with active disease and roughly 8 in remission.

Reverse transcription used 0.5 to 1 ug RNA and random hexamers. A multiplex approach, immunoSEQ multiplex PCR, amplified TCR beta CDR3 across 54 Vbeta and 13 Jbeta. TCRdb recomputed calls from the immunoSEQ multiplex PCR reads with MiXCR, one row per CDR3 protein. In the table there are more than 200,000 distinct CDR3 sequences, 94% of which are singletons. The V gene lost 5 bases and the J gene lost 5 bases, with 12 bases spanning the gap. From germline, CDR1 is SGHTA and CDR2 FQGNSA. This CDR3 has 13 amino acids. The gene calls are TRBV7-2 and TRBJ2-5; D assignment may be TRBD1 or TRBD2 (7 bases each). The TCR comes from a human donor with Susac syndrome. The specimen sequenced was CD4+ T cells from PBMCs. The CDR3 DNA reads as TGTGCCAGCAGCCGACAGGGAGGGGAGACCCAGTACTTC. This translates into CASSRQGGETQYF.